This T cell receptor beta chain was captured by sequencing in a study of regulatory T cells in long-lasting Graves disease. For TCR beta, libraries came from iRepertoire HTBI primers and Arm-PCR of CDR3 regions. TCRdb analysed the multiplex PCR reads with MiXCR anew, one entry per CDR3 protein. The sample holds around 500,000 distinct CDR3 sequences, about 16% seen once. As to time point: newly diagnosed GD, antithyroid drugs for less than 3 months. PBMCs were the source of the RNA used for TCR sequencing. This clonotype was counted at least ten times. The CDR3 runs to 14 residues. Germline trimming cut 3 bases from V and 6 bases from J; bases unmatched to any gene: 4. The sample was also linked to a second study, of T cells in Graves' hyperthyroidism and ophthalmopathy.

This rearrangement joins TRBV12-3 or TRBV12-4 to TRBJ2-1; 8 nucleotides agree with TRBD2. The sequencing used peripheral blood mononuclear cells (PBMCs), collected at new diagnosis, from a patient treated with antithyroid drugs. The clonotype comes from a woman aged 35-65 years with Graves disease. The CDR3 spells CASSLGTRINEQFF. CDR3 sequence (DNA): TGTGCCAGCAGTTTGGGGACTAGGATCAATGAGCAGTTCTTC.